The 30 T cell receptor beta chains listed next were all sequenced from one sample in a study of blood T cell repertoires in COVID-19 (TCRdb year 2020). Library creation used the immunoSEQ multiplex PCR assay. The table comes from immuneACCESS by way of TCRdb, which keeps in-frame sequences with V and J called. Part of the clones is missing from these tables; in studies checked, under half for an unresolved V gene and the rest for unknown reasons. The sample table holds tens of thousands of clones, of which roughly 90% were seen once. The biggest ten clones account for roughly 13% of the sample. The specimen sequenced was peripheral blood. The receptor source for this set is a human donor in a cohort sampled during active COVID-19.

The rearrangement uses TRBV9 and TRBJ2-1, with 11 positions matching TRBD2. V lost 3 bases and J lost 3; bases outside the gene matches: 8. Per the germline V gene, CDR1 is SGDLS and CDR2 is YYNGEE. The CDR3 is 17 amino acids. The CDR3 sequence: CASSALSGLAGYNEQFF. In DNA form, the CDR3 reads TGTGCCAGCAGCGCACTCAGCGGACTAGCGGGCTACAATGAGCAGTTCTTC.

The chain uses TRBV15 and TRBJ2-7, with D tentatively TRBD2 (6 bases). V was cut by 6 bases and J by 3 bases, with 12 bases left in between. Germline V gives CDR1 LNHNV, CDR2 YYDKDF (reference sequence). There are 13 residues in the CDR3. CDR3 protein: CATSPRSGYEQYF. CDR3 nucleotides: TGTGCCACCAGTCCTCGTAGCGGCTACGAGCAGTACTTC.

The chain employs TRBV27 and TRBJ2-5, with D possibly being TRBD2 (6 bases). The CDR3 sequence is 15 residues long. The germline V gene has CDR1 MNHEY and CDR2 SMNVEV (reference sequence). Trimming took off 4 bases at V and 4 bases at J, with 16 bases between the two ends. The chain's CDR3 is CASSSALLGGETQYF. The DNA of the CDR3 is TGTGCCAGCAGTTCGGCCTTGCTGGGGGGAGAGACCCAGTACTTC.

The genes are TRBV2 and TRBJ2-7; D might be TRBD1 (5 bases). Germline CDR1 is SNHLY and CDR2 is FYNNEI. Trimming left V 4 bases short and J 6 bases short, with 10 bases between. This CDR3 has 12 residues. The CDR3 DNA reads as TGTGCCAGCAGTGGAAGGGGTGGCGAGCAGTACTTC. It codes for CASSGRGGEQYF.

The chain is built from TRBV4-2 and TRBJ1-5, with a possible D match to TRBD1 (5 bases). This CDR3 is built from 13 residues. Deletions cut 3 bases from V and 7 bases from J, with 10 bases between. The germline V gene has CDR1 LGHNA and CDR2 YNFKEQ. The CDR3 nucleotides are TGTGCCAGCAGCCAGGGAGGGACCCAGCCCCAGCATTTT. Translating gives CASSQGGTQPQHF.

The rearrangement links TRBV24-1 to TRBJ2-1; 11 bases line up with TRBD2. The length of the CDR3 is 16 residues. The trim removed 5 bases at V and 4 bases at J, leaving 6 bases unmatched. Per the germline V gene, CDR1 is KGHDR and CDR2 is SFDVKD. In DNA, the CDR3 is TGTGCCACCAGTGGCTCCGGGACTAGCGGTTACAATGAGCAGTTCTTC. It codes for CATSGSGTSGYNEQFF.

V gene TRBV7-3 combines with J gene TRBJ2-1; the match to TRBD1 covers 8 bases. V shed 5 bases, J shed 5 bases, and the junction held 8 bases outside the gene matches. Germline V lookup: CDR1 SGHTA, CDR2 FQGTGA. The length of the CDR3 is 15 residues. The CDR3 sequence is CASSQTGQANNEQFF. CDR3 DNA sequence: TGTGCCAGCAGCCAAACGGGACAGGCAAACAATGAGCAGTTCTTC. Full variable domain (outside the CDR3, taken from reference TRBV7-3 and TRBJ2-1): GAGVSQTPSNKVTEKGKYVELRCDPISGHTALYWYRQSLGQGPEFLIYFQGTGAADDSGLPNDRFFAVRPEGSVSTLKIQRTERGDSAVYLCASSQTGQANNEQFFGPGTRLTVL.

The V gene is TRBV2, the J gene TRBJ1-5; 7 bases map to TRBD1. CDR1 is SNHLY, CDR2 FYNNEI, per germline. J lost 4 bases, V lost 6 bases, and 6 bases had no gene match. The CDR3 is 14 residues long. The CDR3 protein is CASRPDRVNQPQHF. Written as DNA, the CDR3 is TGTGCCAGCAGGCCTGACAGGGTTAATCAGCCCCAGCATTTT. The whole variable domain, filled in from reference TRBV2 and TRBJ1-5, reads EPEVTQTPSHQVTQMGQEVILRCVPISNHLYFYWYRQILGQKVEFLVSFYNNEISEKSEIFDDQFSVERPDGSNFTLKIRSTKLEDSAMYFCASRPDRVNQPQHFGDGTRLSIL.

This chain joins TRBV4-1 and TRBJ1-2; D unresolved. The CDR3 is 13 amino acids. The V and J ends lost 0 bases and 5 bases respectively, with 7 bases between them. Germline V CDR1 and CDR2: MGHRA, YSYEKL. The CDR3 DNA follows: TGCGCCAGCAGCCAAGATGAGTCGTATGGCTACACCTTC. The encoded protein is CASSQDESYGYTF.

The chain uses TRBV7-9 and TRBJ2-7; 7 bases match TRBD2. This CDR3 region has 16 residues. CDR1 is SEHNR, CDR2 FQNEAQ, per germline (reference sequence). Trimming removed 5 bases from V and 5 bases from J; junction bases left unmatched: 15. For the CDR3, the DNA is TGTGCCAGCAGCGACCCAAGACTAGCCGAGTTCCACGAGCAGTACTTC. This codes for CASSDPRLAEFHEQYF.

The rearrangement joins TRBV30 to TRBJ2-7; D call uncertain. There are 12 residues in the CDR3. The V gene lost 2 bases and the J gene lost 0 bases, with 5 bases spanning the gap. Germline values: CDR1 GTSNPN, CDR2 SVGIG (reference sequence). This CDR3 is CAWSYNSYEQYF. CDR3 DNA sequence: TGTGCCTGGAGTTACAACTCCTACGAGCAGTACTTC.

This clone was counted only a few times. The V gene is TRBV30, the J gene TRBJ1-2; 7 nucleotides line up with TRBD1. Trimming cost V 4 bases and J 8 bases; bases outside gene matches: 10. Germline values: CDR1 GTSNPN, CDR2 SVGIG (reference sequence). This CDR3 spans 13 amino acids. The CDR3 region is CAWKGTGDGGYTF. CDR3 nucleotide sequence: TGTGCCTGGAAGGGAACAGGGGATGGCGGCTACACCTTC.

V and J are TRBV28 and TRBJ2-2; maybe TRBD1 (5 bases). V shed 3 bases and J shed 4 bases, with 39 bases lying between them. CDR3 length: 24 amino acids. The V gene's germline CDR1 is MDHEN and CDR2 SYDVKM. CDR3 amino acids: CASSFSTASFIPLPRPGTTGELFF. The CDR3 DNA sequence: TGTGCCAGCAGTTTCTCGACAGCCTCGTTTATCCCATTGCCGAGACCAGGTACCACCGGGGAGCTGTTTTTT.

The chain joins TRBV28 to TRBJ1-3, with TRBD1 as a possible D gene (5 bases). Trimming pared 8 bases from V and 1 base from J, leaving 12 bases between. This CDR3 has 14 amino acids. Germline CDR1 and CDR2: MDHEN and SYDVKM. The CDR3 is CASFPGVSGNTIYF. The CDR3 nucleotides are TGTGCCAGCTTTCCGGGGGTGTCTGGAAACACCATATATTTT. Drawing the rest from reference TRBV28 and TRBJ1-3, the complete variable domain is DVKVTQSSRYLVKRTGEKVFLECVQDMDHENMFWYRQDPGLGLRLIYFSYDVKMKEKGDIPEGYSVSREKKERFSLILESASTNQTSMYLCASFPGVSGNTIYFGEGSWLTVV.

The rearrangement joins TRBV7-8 to TRBJ2-3; D is uncertain. With 5 bases removed from V and 0 bases from J, the gap between germline ends came to 15 bases. This CDR3 has 16 residues. CDR1 is SGHVS and CDR2 is FQNEAQ in the germline V gene. The CDR3 DNA follows: TGTGCCAGCAGCCAGTGGAGTGGCCCTAGCACAGATACGCAGTATTTT. Its protein product is CASSQWSGPSTDTQYF. The whole variable domain, remainder taken from reference TRBV7-8 and TRBJ2-3, is GAGVSQSPRYKVAKRGQDVALRCDPISGHVSLFWYQQALGQGPEFLTYFQNEAQLDKSGLPSDRFFAERPEGSVSTLKIQRTQQEDSAVYLCASSQWSGPSTDTQYFGPGTRLTVL.

The chain combines TRBV27 with TRBJ2-7; D might be TRBD2 (6 bases). The length of the CDR3 is 15 residues. Trimming shortened V by 5 bases and J by 7 bases, and 21 bases separated the two germline ends. CDR1 is MNHEY and CDR2 is SMNVEV in the germline V gene (reference sequence). CDR3 coding DNA: TGTGCCAGCAGTCCAAGGGGTCCTAGCGATATAGAGCAGTACTTC. Translating it yields CASSPRGPSDIEQYF.

The CDR3 DNA reads TGTGCCAGCAGTGACGAGGCGGGGGAGGGTATGAATGAGCAGTTCTTC. Translated: CASSDEAGEGMNEQFF. The chain is built from TRBV6-4 and TRBJ2-1; 7 nucleotides agree with TRBD2. CDR3 length equals 16 residues. From germline, CDR1 is MRHNA and CDR2 SNTAGT. Trimming cost V 2 bases and J 7 bases; bases outside gene matches: 11.

V usage is TRBV5-1 and J usage is TRBJ2-5, with TRBD2 identical over 13 bases. V was clipped by 3 bases and J by 3 bases; unmatched bases: 2. From germline, CDR1 is SGHRS and CDR2 YFSETQ. This CDR3 spans 15 amino acids. Here the CDR3 reads CASSSGLAGEETQYF. CDR3 bases: TGCGCCAGCAGCTCAGGACTAGCGGGAGAAGAGACCCAGTACTTC.

This clone was seen only once. The chain carries TRBV7-9 and TRBJ2-1, with 8 bases matching TRBD2. Germline-derived CDR1 and CDR2 are SEHNR and FQNEAQ (reference sequence). There are 15 residues in the CDR3. J lost 5 bases, V lost 5 bases, and 8 bases had no gene match. The CDR3 region is CASSTTSGGDNEQFF. CDR3 coding DNA: TGTGCCAGCAGCACCACTAGCGGAGGGGACAATGAGCAGTTCTTC.

The V call is TRBV5-1, the J call TRBJ2-3; TRBD2 matches at 13 bases. The CDR3 runs to 17 residues. The germline V gene has CDR1 SGHRS and CDR2 YFSETQ. V was clipped by 0 bases and J by 4 bases; unmatched bases: 5. CDR3 in DNA: TGCGCCAGCAGCTTGGAGTCGGGACTAGCGGGGCCAGATACGCAGTATTTT. Encoded protein: CASSLESGLAGPDTQYF. Combining the CDR3 with reference TRBV5-1 and TRBJ2-3 gives the whole variable domain KAGVTQTPRYLIKTRGQQVTLSCSPISGHRSVSWYQQTPGQGLQFLFEYFSETQRNKGNFPGRFSGRQFSNSRSEMNVSTLELGDSALYLCASSLESGLAGPDTQYFGPGTRLTVL.

The chain employs TRBV6-5 and TRBJ2-5; 10 nucleotides match TRBD2. With V trimmed by 3 bases and J by 3 bases, 1 base remained unmatched. This CDR3 is 14 amino acids long. Per germline, CDR1 MNHEY and CDR2 SVGAGI. CDR3 coding DNA: TGTGCCAGCAGTTATGGACTAGCGGAAGAGACCCAGTACTTC. Encoded protein: CASSYGLAEETQYF.

This rearrangement joins TRBV6-2 or TRBV6-3 to TRBJ1-5, with no clear D. Trimming cost V 0 bases and J 9 bases, with 9 bases left between them. Germline CDR1 and CDR2: MNHEY and SVGEGT. The CDR3 totals 13 residues. The CDR3 DNA sequence: TGTGCCAGCAGTTACTCGAGGGAACGGCCCCAGCATTTT. It translates to CASSYSRERPQHF.

The CDR3 loop is CASSLGPLSSGQETQYF. CDR3 in DNA: TGTGCCAGCAGCTTAGGACCCCTAAGTAGCGGCCAAGAGACCCAGTACTTC. V and J are TRBV7-3 and TRBJ2-5; perhaps TRBD2 as D (6 bases). This CDR3 spans 17 amino acids. V dropped 2 bases and J dropped 1 base, with 17 bases sitting between them. The germline V gene has CDR1 SGHTA and CDR2 FQGTGA. The full variable domain, in which reference TRBV7-3 and TRBJ2-5 provide the parts outside the CDR3, is GAGVSQTPSNKVTEKGKYVELRCDPISGHTALYWYRQSLGQGPEFLIYFQGTGAADDSGLPNDRFFAVRPEGSVSTLKIQRTERGDSAVYLCASSLGPLSSGQETQYFGPGTRLLVL.

The chain joins TRBV29-1 to TRBJ2-2; TRBD1 is a possible D gene (6 bases). V was pared by 7 bases and J by 2 bases, with 20 bases between. There are 16 residues in the CDR3. Germline V gives CDR1 SQVTM, CDR2 ANQGSEA. This chain's CDR3 is CSALSTGTLNTGELFF. The CDR3, as DNA: TGCAGCGCCTTATCAACCGGGACACTAAACACCGGGGAGCTGTTTTTT.

The chain is built from TRBV4-2 and TRBJ2-1, with 9 bases lining up with TRBD2. This CDR3 contains 16 residues. V shed 0 bases and J 10 bases; nucleotides not matched to a gene: 10. CDR1 and CDR2 (germline): LGHNA, YNFKEQ. CDR3 loop: CASSQEFSGSAFEQFF. The CDR3 DNA sequence: TGTGCCAGCAGCCAAGAATTTAGCGGGAGTGCGTTCGAGCAGTTCTTC.

This rearrangement joins TRBV5-4 to TRBJ2-7; 10 positions agree with TRBD2. Germline CDR1 SGHNT, CDR2 YYREEE (reference sequence). This CDR3 has 15 residues. J lost 4 bases, V lost 4 bases, and 8 bases had no gene match. Here the CDR3 DNA reads TGTGCCAGCAGCCCGGCTAGCGGGAGTTTTTACGAGCAGTACTTC. This codes for CASSPASGSFYEQYF.

V is TRBV27 and J is TRBJ1-5, with 8 bases fitting TRBD1. The germline gives CDR1 MNHEY, CDR2 SMNVEV (reference sequence). The CDR3 has 17 amino acids. The V segment lost 6 bases and the J segment 4 bases; nucleotides outside the gene matches: 14. CDR3 DNA sequence: TGTGCCAGCAGCGTAAGGAGGTGGGGACAGGTAAATCAGCCCCAGCATTTT. This encodes CASSVRRWGQVNQPQHF.

This sequence joins TRBV27 and TRBJ2-1; 13 bases map to TRBD2. Germline trimming cut 6 bases from V and 0 bases from J; bases unmatched to any gene: 11. This CDR3 region has 19 residues. CDR1 MNHEY and CDR2 SMNVEV come from the germline V gene (reference sequence). This chain's CDR3 is CASRDTSGRALSSYNEQFF. The CDR3 region has the DNA TGTGCCAGCAGAGACACTAGCGGGAGGGCCTTGAGCTCCTACAATGAGCAGTTCTTC.

A single count supports this clone. This sequence joins TRBV6-2 or TRBV6-3 and TRBJ2-7, with TRBD2 matching over 13 bases. CDR1 and CDR2 from the germline V gene are MNHEY and SVGEGT. J lost 1 base, V lost 5 bases, and 14 bases had no gene match. This CDR3 contains 19 residues. CDR3 region: CASSRLAGGEGGNSYEQYF. The CDR3 region has the DNA TGTGCCAGCAGTAGACTAGCGGGAGGCGAGGGGGGTAATTCCTACGAGCAGTACTTC.

This chain uses TRBV7-2 with TRBJ2-5; 9 bases match TRBD1. CDR1 SGHTA and CDR2 FQGNSA come from the germline V gene. V shed 2 bases and J 4 bases; nucleotides not matched to a gene: 5. The CDR3 covers 15 residues. The CDR3 is CASSLITGGPETQYF. The CDR3 nucleotides read TGTGCCAGCAGCTTAATAACAGGGGGCCCAGAGACCCAGTACTTC.